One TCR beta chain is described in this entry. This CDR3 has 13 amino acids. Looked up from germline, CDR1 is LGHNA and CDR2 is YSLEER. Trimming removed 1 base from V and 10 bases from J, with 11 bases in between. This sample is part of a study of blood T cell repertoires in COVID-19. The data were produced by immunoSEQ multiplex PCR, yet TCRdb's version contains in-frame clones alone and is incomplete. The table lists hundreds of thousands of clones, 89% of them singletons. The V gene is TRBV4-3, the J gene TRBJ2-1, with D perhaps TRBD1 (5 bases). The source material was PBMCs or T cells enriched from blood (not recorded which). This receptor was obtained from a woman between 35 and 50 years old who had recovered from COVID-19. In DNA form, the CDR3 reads TGCGCCAGCAGCCAAGGGGGCCAGCAGGAGCAGTTCTTC. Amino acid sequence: CASSQGGQQEQFF.